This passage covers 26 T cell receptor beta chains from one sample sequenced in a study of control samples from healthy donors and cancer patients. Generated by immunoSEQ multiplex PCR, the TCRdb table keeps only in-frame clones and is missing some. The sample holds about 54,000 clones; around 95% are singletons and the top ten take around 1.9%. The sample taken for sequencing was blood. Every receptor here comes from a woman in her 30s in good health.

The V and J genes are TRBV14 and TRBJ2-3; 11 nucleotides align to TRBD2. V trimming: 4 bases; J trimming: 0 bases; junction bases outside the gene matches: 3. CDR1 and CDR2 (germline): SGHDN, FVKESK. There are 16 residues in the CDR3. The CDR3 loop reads CASSPGTSGSTDTQYF. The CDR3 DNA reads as TGTGCCAGCAGCCCCGGGACTAGCGGAAGCACAGATACGCAGTATTTT.

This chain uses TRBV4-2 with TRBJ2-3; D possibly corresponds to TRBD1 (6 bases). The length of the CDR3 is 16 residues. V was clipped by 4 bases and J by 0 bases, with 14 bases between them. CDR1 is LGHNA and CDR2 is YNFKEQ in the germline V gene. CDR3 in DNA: TGTGCCAGCAGCCCCCAAAGTCAGGGGAGCACAGATACGCAGTATTTT. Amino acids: CASSPQSQGSTDTQYF.

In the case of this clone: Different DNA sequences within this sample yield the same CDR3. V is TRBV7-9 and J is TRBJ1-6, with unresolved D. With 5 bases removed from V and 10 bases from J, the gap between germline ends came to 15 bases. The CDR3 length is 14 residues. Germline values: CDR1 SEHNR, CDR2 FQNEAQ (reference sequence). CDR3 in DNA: TGTGCCAGCAGCCAAGGTGGACCGGGGTCACCCCTCCACTTT. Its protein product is CASSQGGPGSPLHF.

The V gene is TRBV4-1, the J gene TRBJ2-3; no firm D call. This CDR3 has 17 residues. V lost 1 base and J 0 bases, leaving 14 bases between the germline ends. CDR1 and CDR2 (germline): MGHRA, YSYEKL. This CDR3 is CASSQGVGATSTDTQYF. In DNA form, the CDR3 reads TGCGCCAGCAGCCAAGGAGTAGGAGCGACTAGCACAGATACGCAGTATTTT.

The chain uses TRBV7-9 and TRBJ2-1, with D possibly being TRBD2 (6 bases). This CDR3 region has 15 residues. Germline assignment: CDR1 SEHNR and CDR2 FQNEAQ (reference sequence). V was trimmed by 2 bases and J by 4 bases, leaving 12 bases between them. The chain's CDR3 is CASSLFRESYNEQFF. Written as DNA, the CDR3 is TGTGCCAGCAGCTTATTTCGGGAGAGTTACAATGAGCAGTTCTTC.

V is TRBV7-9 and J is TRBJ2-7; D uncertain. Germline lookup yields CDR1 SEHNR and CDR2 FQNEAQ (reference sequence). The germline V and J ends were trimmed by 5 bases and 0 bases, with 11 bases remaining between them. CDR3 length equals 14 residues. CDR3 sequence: CASSPTMYSYEQYF. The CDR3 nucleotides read TGTGCCAGCAGCCCGACCATGTACTCCTACGAGCAGTACTTC.

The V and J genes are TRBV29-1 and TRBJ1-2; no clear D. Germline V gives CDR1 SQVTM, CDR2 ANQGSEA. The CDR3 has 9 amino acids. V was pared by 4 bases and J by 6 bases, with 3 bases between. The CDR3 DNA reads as TGCAGCGTTGGGGATGGCTACACCTTC. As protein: CSVGDGYTF.

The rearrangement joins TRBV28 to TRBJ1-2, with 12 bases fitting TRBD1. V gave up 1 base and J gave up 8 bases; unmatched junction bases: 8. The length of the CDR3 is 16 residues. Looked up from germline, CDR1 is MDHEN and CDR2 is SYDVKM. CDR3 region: CASSLSGTGGPEGYTF. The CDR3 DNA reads TGTGCCAGCAGTTTATCGGGGACAGGGGGCCCGGAAGGCTACACCTTC.

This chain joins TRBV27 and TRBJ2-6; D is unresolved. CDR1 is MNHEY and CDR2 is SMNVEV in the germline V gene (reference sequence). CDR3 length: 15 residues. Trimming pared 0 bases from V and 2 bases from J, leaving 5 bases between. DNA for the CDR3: TGTGCCAGCAGTTTATCGGTGACTGGGGCCAACGTCCTGACTTTC. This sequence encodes CASSLSVTGANVLTF.

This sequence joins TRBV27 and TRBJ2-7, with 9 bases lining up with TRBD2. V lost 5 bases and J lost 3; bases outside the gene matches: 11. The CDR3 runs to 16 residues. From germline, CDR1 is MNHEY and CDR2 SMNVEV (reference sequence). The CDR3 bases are TGTGCCAGCAGTCACTCCCCCCCTAGCGGGAACTACGAGCAGTACTTC. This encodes CASSHSPPSGNYEQYF.

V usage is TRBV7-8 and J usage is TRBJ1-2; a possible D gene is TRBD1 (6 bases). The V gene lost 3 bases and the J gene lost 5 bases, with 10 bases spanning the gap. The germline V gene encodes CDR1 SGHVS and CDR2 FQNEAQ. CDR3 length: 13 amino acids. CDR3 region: CASSLRGGYGYTF. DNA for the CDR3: TGTGCCAGCAGCTTGAGAGGGGGGTATGGCTACACCTTC.

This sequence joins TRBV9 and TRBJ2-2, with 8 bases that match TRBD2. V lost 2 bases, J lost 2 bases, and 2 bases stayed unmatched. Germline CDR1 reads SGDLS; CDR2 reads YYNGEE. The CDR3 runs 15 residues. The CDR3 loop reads CASSVSGSNTGELFF. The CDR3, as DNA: TGTGCCAGCAGCGTCAGCGGGAGCAACACCGGGGAGCTGTTTTTT.

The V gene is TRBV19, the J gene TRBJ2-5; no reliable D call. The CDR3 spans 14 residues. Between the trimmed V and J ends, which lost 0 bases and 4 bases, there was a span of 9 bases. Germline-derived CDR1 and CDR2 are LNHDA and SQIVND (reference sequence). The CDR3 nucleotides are TGTGCCAGTAGTATAGATGCAGGTCCAGAGACCCAGTACTTC. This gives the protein CASSIDAGPETQYF.

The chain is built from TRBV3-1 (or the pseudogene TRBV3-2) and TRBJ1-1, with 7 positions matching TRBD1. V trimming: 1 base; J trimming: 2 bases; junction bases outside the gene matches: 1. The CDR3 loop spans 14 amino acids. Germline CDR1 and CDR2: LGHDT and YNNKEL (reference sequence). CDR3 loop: CASSQGDSNTEAFF. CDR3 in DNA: TGTGCCAGCAGCCAAGGGGACAGTAACACTGAAGCTTTCTTT.

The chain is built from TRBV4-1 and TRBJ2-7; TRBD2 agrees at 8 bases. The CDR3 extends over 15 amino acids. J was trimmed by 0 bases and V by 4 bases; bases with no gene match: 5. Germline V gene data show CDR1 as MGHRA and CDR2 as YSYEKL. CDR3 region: CASSRGSGSSYEQYF. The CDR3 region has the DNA TGCGCCAGCAGCCGAGGGAGCGGGAGCTCCTACGAGCAGTACTTC.

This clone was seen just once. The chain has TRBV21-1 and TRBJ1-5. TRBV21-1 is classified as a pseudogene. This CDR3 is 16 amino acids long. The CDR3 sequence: CASRGRGVYSNQPQHF. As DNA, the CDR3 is TGTGCCAGCCGTGGGAGGGGCGTATATAGCAATCAGCCCCAGCATTTT.

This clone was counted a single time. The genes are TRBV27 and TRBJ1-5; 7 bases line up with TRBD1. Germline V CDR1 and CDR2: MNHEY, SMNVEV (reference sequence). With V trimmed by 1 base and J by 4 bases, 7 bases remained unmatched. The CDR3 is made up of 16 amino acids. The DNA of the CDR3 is TGTGCCAGCAGTTTATTGGGGACAGCTATGAATCAGCCCCAGCATTTT. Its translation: CASSLLGTAMNQPQHF.

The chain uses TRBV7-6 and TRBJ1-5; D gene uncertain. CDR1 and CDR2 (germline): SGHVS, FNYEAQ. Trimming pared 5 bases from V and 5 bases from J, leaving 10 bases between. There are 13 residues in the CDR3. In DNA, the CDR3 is TGTGCCAGCAGCGCAAAAGAAGATCAGCCCCAGCATTTT. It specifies CASSAKEDQPQHF.

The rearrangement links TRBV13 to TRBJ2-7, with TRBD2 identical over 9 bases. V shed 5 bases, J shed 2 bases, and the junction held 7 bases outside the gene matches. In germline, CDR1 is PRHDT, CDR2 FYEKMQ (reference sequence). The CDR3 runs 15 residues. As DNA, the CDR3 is TGTGCCAGCAGCCCGGCGGGCGGGAGGGCCTACGAGCAGTACTTC. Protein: CASSPAGGRAYEQYF.

In DNA form, the CDR3 reads TGTGCCAGCTCATCCACTTCAGGGTCCGCTGTGGGTGGCTACACCTTC. Its protein product is CASSSTSGSAVGGYTF. V usage is TRBV18 and J usage is TRBJ1-2; possible D gene TRBD1, 5 bases. V was cut by 5 bases and J by 7 bases, with 23 bases left in between. The CDR3 is 16 residues long. Germline CDR1 is KGHSH and CDR2 is LQKENI.

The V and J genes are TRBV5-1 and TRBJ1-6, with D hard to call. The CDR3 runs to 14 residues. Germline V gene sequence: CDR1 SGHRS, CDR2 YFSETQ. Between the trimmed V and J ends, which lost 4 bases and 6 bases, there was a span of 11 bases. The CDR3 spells CASSRDFSNSPLHF. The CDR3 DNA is TGCGCCAGCAGCCGGGATTTCTCTAATTCACCCCTCCACTTT.

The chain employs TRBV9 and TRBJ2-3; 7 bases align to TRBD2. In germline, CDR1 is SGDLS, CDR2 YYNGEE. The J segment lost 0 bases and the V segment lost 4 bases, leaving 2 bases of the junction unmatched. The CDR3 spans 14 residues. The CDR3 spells CASSFGGSTDTQYF. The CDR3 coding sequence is TGTGCCAGCAGCTTCGGGGGGAGCACAGATACGCAGTATTTT.

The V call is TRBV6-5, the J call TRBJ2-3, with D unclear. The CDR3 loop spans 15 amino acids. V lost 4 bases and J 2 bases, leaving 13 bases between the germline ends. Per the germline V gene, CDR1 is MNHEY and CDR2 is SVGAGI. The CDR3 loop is CASSSLAVHTDTQYF. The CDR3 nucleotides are TGTGCCAGCAGTTCGCTGGCGGTACACACAGATACGCAGTATTTT.

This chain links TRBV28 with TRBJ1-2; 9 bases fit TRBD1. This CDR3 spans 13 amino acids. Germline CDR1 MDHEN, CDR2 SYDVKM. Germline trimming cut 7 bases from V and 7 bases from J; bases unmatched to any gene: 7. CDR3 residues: CASTVQGAPGYTF. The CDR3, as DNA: TGTGCCAGCACCGTACAGGGGGCGCCTGGCTACACCTTC.

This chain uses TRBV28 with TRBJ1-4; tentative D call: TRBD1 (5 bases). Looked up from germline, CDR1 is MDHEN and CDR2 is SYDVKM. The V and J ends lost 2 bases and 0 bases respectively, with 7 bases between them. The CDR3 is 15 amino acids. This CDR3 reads CASSLDSATNEKLFF. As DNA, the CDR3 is TGTGCCAGCAGTTTAGACAGTGCAACTAATGAAAAACTGTTTTTT.

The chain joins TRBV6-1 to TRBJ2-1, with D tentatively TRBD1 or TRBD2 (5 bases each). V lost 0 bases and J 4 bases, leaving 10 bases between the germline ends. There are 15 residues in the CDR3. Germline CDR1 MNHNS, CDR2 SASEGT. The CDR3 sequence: CASSEAQGRYNEQFF. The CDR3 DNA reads TGTGCCAGCAGTGAAGCGCAGGGACGTTACAATGAGCAGTTCTTC.